This TCR beta chain came from a study of blood T cell repertoires in COVID-19. Study at large: Whether acute or convalescent, the COVID-19 samples came from the United States, Italy and Spain. PBMCs, B-cell-depleted T cells, or T cells provided the cDNA or gDNA that made up the material.

V shed 2 bases and J shed 1 base, with 18 bases lying between them. This CDR3 is built from 18 residues. Per the original data handling: Using reference gene primer amplification, nucleated cell counts were estimated. Libraries were prepared by immunoSEQ multiplex PCR; TCRdb keeps only in-frame clonotypes and omits some of them. The V and J calls and clone size come from that table; D and trimming were worked out from the DNA. The table has 150,000 or so clones, more than 75% seen once; the top ten hold about 6%. Sequenced: peripheral blood. The rearrangement joins TRBV23-1 to TRBJ1-5; a possible D gene is TRBD1 (5 bases). TRBV23-1 is treated as an ORF (open reading frame) with a function not yet certain. The sequence derives from a man aged 80 or over with acute or convalescent COVID-19. CDR3 DNA sequence: TGCGCCAGCAGTCAACCCCCGGCAGGGCCGGCAAGCAATCAGCCCCAGCATTTT. This codes for CASSQPPAGPASNQPQHF.